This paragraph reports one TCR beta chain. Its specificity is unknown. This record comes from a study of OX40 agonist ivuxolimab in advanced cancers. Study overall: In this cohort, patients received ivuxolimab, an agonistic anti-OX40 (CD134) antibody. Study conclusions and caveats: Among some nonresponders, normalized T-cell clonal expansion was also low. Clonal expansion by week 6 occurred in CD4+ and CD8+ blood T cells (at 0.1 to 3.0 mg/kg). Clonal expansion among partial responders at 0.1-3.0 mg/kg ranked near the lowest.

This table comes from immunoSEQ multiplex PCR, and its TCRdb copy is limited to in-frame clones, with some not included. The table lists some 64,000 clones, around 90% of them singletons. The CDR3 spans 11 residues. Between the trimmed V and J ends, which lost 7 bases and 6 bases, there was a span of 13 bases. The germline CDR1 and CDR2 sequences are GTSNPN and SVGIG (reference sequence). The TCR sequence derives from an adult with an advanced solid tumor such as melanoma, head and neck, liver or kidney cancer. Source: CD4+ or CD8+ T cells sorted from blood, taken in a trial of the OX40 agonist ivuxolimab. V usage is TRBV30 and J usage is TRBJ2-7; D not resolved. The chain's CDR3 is CAYRLGLEQYF. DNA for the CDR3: TGTGCCTATAGGCTAGGGCTCGAGCAGTACTTC.